The 11 T cell receptor beta chains reported below all come from one sample, sequenced in a study of identical twins. TCRdb analysed the 5' RACE reads with MiXCR anew, one entry per CDR3 protein. The top ten clones hold around 3% of a sample with some 500,000 distinct CDR3 sequences, roughly 9.9% of them seen once. The same specimen was also included in a second study, on yellow fever vaccine responses in identical twins.

Sequenced: PBMCs. The source is a woman between 18 and 29 years old in good health.

CDR3 bases: TGTGCCAGCACTCCGGGAGCTAGCGGGGAGCTGTTTTTT. Its protein is CASTPGASGELFF. The chain couples TRBV28 to TRBJ2-2, with a weak D call TRBD2 (6 bases). Germline values: CDR1 MDHEN, CDR2 SYDVKM. Deletions cut 7 bases from V and 7 bases from J, with 13 bases between. This CDR3 region has 13 residues.

This clonotype came up many times. The rearrangement links TRBV12-3 or TRBV12-4 to TRBJ1-3; the D is unclear. The CDR3 contains 18 residues. The ends were cut back, 8 bases at V and 0 bases at J, with 23 bases in the middle. CDR3 nucleotide sequence: TGTGCCAGCTCCCTTGGCACTTGGTTTTCGAGCTCTGGAAACACCATATATTTT. This codes for CASSLGTWFSSSGNTIYF.

There are many counts of this clonotype. The chain uses TRBV5-1 and TRBJ2-2; D gene unclear. The CDR3 extends over 14 amino acids. V lost 0 bases, J lost 0 bases, and 3 bases lay in between. Looked up from germline, CDR1 is SGHRS and CDR2 is YFSETQ. Here the CDR3 reads CASSLVPNTGELFF. CDR3 nucleotides: TGCGCCAGCAGCTTGGTTCCGAACACCGGGGAGCTGTTTTTT.

On this clonotype: Just one base apart from a much larger clone, this may be a read error. The chain joins TRBV7-9 to TRBJ2-5; TRBD1 aligns across 8 bases. From germline, CDR1 is SEHNR and CDR2 FQNEAQ (reference sequence). The CDR3 extends over 15 amino acids. CDR3 loop: CASSENRGYQEIQYF. The CDR3 DNA reads as TGTGCCAGCAGCGAAAACAGGGGGTACCAAGAGATCCAGTACTTC.

This clonotype was counted at least ten times. The chain combines TRBV28 with TRBJ2-5; D not resolved. The V end was cut by 1 base, the J end by 5 bases, with 11 bases between. The CDR3 runs 14 residues. The germline V gene encodes CDR1 MDHEN and CDR2 SYDVKM. DNA of the CDR3: TGTGCCAGCAGTTTATTACAGCTTTGGGAGACCCAGTACTTC. This gives the protein CASSLLQLWETQYF.

This clonotype was detected many times. V usage is TRBV29-1 and J usage is TRBJ1-4; 8 positions agree with TRBD1. Germline V gene lookup returns CDR1 SQVTM and CDR2 ANQGSEA. J was trimmed by 5 bases and V by 5 bases; bases with no gene match: 7. The length of the CDR3 is 14 residues. CDR3 amino acids: CSVTQGGGNEKLFF. CDR3 sequence (DNA): TGCAGCGTTACACAGGGGGGTGGCAATGAAAAACTGTTTTTT.

In this sample, this clonotype turned up a few times. This chain connects TRBV29-1 to TRBJ1-2, with D unresolved. Per germline, CDR1 SQVTM and CDR2 ANQGSEA. V was pared by 7 bases and J by 7 bases, with 16 bases between. The CDR3 is made up of 12 amino acids. Here the CDR3 DNA reads TGCAGCGCCATGGTCGGGGATCGTGGCTACACCTTC. It encodes CSAMVGDRGYTF. The full variable domain, its missing parts supplied by reference TRBV29-1 and TRBJ1-2, is SAVISQKPSRDICQRGTSLTIQCQVDSQVTMMFWYRQQPGQSLTLIATANQGSEATYESGFVIDKFPISRPNLTFSTLTVSNMSPEDSSIYLCSAMVGDRGYTFGSGTRLTVV.

The rearrangement uses TRBV7-2 and TRBJ2-7; 8 nucleotides line up with TRBD1. J was trimmed by 1 base and V by 0 bases; bases with no gene match: 2. Germline CDR1 reads SGHTA; CDR2 reads FQGNSA. The CDR3 contains 15 residues. The CDR3 protein is CASSLARDRSYEQYF. For the CDR3, the DNA is TGTGCCAGCAGCTTAGCTAGGGACAGGTCCTACGAGCAGTACTTC.

There are a few counts of this clonotype. This chain uses TRBV7-9 with TRBJ2-3; either TRBD1 or TRBD2 may fit D (5 bases each). Trimming removed 4 bases from V and 1 base from J, with 15 bases in between. Germline V lookup: CDR1 SEHNR, CDR2 FQNEAQ (reference sequence). There are 16 residues in the CDR3. CDR3 loop: CASSSWTGDRTDTQYF. The CDR3 region has the DNA TGTGCCAGCAGCTCCTGGACTGGGGACCGCACAGATACGCAGTATTTT.

In this sample, this clonotype turned up many times. CDR3 nucleotide sequence: TGTGCCAGTGAGTCTGCTCCCACTGAAGCTTTCTTT. It is translated as CASESAPTEAFF. The V gene is TRBV2, the J gene TRBJ1-1; D not certain. Trimming removed 9 bases from V and 4 bases from J, with 12 bases in between. Germline values: CDR1 SNHLY, CDR2 FYNNEI. The CDR3 totals 12 residues.

This chain joins TRBV7-8 and TRBJ2-1; D not resolved. V lost 3 bases to trimming and J lost 0 bases, with 15 bases between them. The germline gives CDR1 SGHVS, CDR2 FQNEAQ. The CDR3 runs to 17 residues. CDR3: CASSFVATESSYNEQFF. In DNA, the CDR3 is TGTGCCAGCAGCTTCGTCGCTACAGAGAGCTCCTACAATGAGCAGTTCTTC.